The 32 T cell receptor beta chains listed next were all sequenced from one sample in a study of CD8 T cells in ankylosing spondylitis. TCRdb fed the 5' RACE reads into MiXCR, producing one record per CDR3 protein. Among about 170,000 distinct CDR3 sequences, approximately 16% were seen once, and the ten largest hold over 7%. Sequences were obtained from blood, either unsorted or a sorted T cell fraction (not recorded which). The receptors were gathered from a male donor with ankylosing spondylitis or in good health (not recorded which).

This clonotype was recorded at least ten times. The genes are TRBV5-1 and TRBJ2-4; no clear D. V was clipped by 4 bases and J by 1 base, with 15 bases between them. The CDR3 runs 16 residues. Germline values: CDR1 SGHRS, CDR2 YFSETQ. In DNA, the CDR3 is TGCGCCAGCAGCCCCCCCGGGCTGGGGGCCAAAAACATTCAGTACTTC. This gives the protein CASSPPGLGAKNIQYF.

The chain uses TRBV12-3 or TRBV12-4 and TRBJ2-1, with a weak D call TRBD1 (6 bases). Trimming left V 4 bases short and J 5 bases short, with 15 bases between. CDR3 size: 15 residues. This CDR3 is CASSSSGTPDNEQFF. The CDR3 coding sequence is TGTGCCAGCAGTTCTTCCGGGACACCCGACAATGAGCAGTTCTTC.

This clonotype is large in the sample. CDR3 coding DNA: TGCAGCGTTGAGGGCCTTCGTCCCCAGGGAGAGACCCAGTACTTC. Its translation: CSVEGLRPQGETQYF. The chain combines TRBV29-1 with TRBJ2-5; maybe TRBD1 (5 bases). V lost 3 bases, J lost 4 bases, and 18 bases lay in between. The germline V gene encodes CDR1 SQVTM and CDR2 ANQGSEA. The CDR3 runs 15 residues.

In this sample, this clonotype turned up many times. V usage is TRBV10-3 and J usage is TRBJ2-1, with D possibly matching TRBD2 (5 bases). V lost 0 bases and J lost 10, with 10 bases in between. Looked up from germline, CDR1 is ENHRY and CDR2 is SYGVKD. The CDR3 length is 13 residues. The CDR3 protein is CAISESLAREQFF. The CDR3 DNA follows: TGTGCCATCAGTGAGTCGCTAGCAAGGGAGCAGTTCTTC.

This clonotype has a count of ten or more. V and J are TRBV5-5 and TRBJ2-6; D gene ambiguous. The germline V gene has CDR1 SGHKS and CDR2 YYEKEE (reference sequence). This CDR3 comprises 16 residues. V dropped 4 bases and J dropped 4 bases, with 15 bases sitting between them. The CDR3 spells CASSQGPPTGANVLTF. The CDR3 DNA reads as TGTGCCAGCAGCCAAGGCCCCCCGACCGGGGCCAACGTCCTGACTTTC.

At least ten counts were recorded for this clonotype. V usage is TRBV12-3 or TRBV12-4 and J usage is TRBJ2-1; D may correspond to TRBD1 or TRBD2 (5 bases each). CDR3 length equals 14 residues. V was cut by 7 bases and J by 5 bases, with 15 bases left in between. The CDR3 DNA is TGTGCCAGCATCCTGGGGGTATCCGACAATGAGCAGTTCTTC. Translated, it gives CASILGVSDNEQFF.

This clonotype showed up many times. The gene calls are TRBV10-2 and TRBJ2-3; D not certain. CDR3 size: 12 residues. Between the trimmed V and J ends, which lost 5 bases and 0 bases, there was a span of 3 bases. Germline values: CDR1 WSHSY, CDR2 SAAADI. Here the CDR3 reads CASSISTDTQYF. The CDR3 DNA follows: TGCGCCAGCAGTATAAGCACAGATACGCAGTATTTT.

This clonotype has a single count. A read error is possible here, since a much larger clone lies one base away. The chain is built from TRBV28 and TRBJ2-7; a weak D match, TRBD2 (7 bases). The CDR3 sequence is 12 residues long. Germline V CDR1 and CDR2: MDHEN, SYDVKM. CDR3 region: CTSGDNSYEQYF. The CDR3 region has the DNA TGTACCAGCGGGGACAACTCCTACGAGCAGTACTTC.

The V call is TRBV30, the J call TRBJ1-5; D gene unclear. Germline V CDR1 and CDR2: GTSNPN, SVGIG (reference sequence). CDR3 size: 13 residues. V was cut by 1 base and J by 6 bases, with 10 bases left in between. The CDR3 spells CAWSGAAGQPQHF. CDR3 sequence (DNA): TGTGCCTGGAGTGGGGCCGCGGGTCAGCCCCAGCATTTT.

This chain joins TRBV20-1 and TRBJ2-1; 13 bases match TRBD2. The CDR3 loop spans 20 amino acids. CDR1 and CDR2 from the germline V gene are DFQATT and SNEGSKA (reference sequence). Trimming at V came to 1 base and at J to 1 base, leaving 13 bases not matched to a gene. The CDR3 DNA is TGCAGTGCTAGAGGAACTCCCGGGACTAGCGGGACTCGTTCCTACAATGAGCAGTTCTTC. It yields the protein CSARGTPGTSGTRSYNEQFF.

This clonotype occurred many times. The chain is built from TRBV4-1 and TRBJ2-7; 7 bases match TRBD2. The CDR3 is 16 amino acids. V gave up 0 bases and J gave up 2 bases; unmatched junction bases: 7. Germline assignment: CDR1 MGHRA and CDR2 YSYEKL. The CDR3 DNA is TGCGCCAGCAGCCAAGATCTTAGCGGGCCTGCCTACGAGCAGTACTTC. It is translated as CASSQDLSGPAYEQYF.

There are many counts of this clonotype. This rearrangement joins TRBV9 to TRBJ2-2, with a possible D match to TRBD1 (6 bases). The ends were cut back, 5 bases at V and 1 base at J, with 9 bases in the middle. This CDR3 region has 14 residues. CDR1 and CDR2 (germline): SGDLS, YYNGEE. CDR3 loop: CASSEGQNTGELFF. The CDR3 DNA follows: TGTGCCAGCAGTGAGGGACAGAACACCGGGGAGCTGTTTTTT.

The rearrangement links TRBV18 to TRBJ1-1; D uncertain. CDR1 KGHSH and CDR2 LQKENI come from the germline V gene. This CDR3 region has 14 residues. The V end lost 2 bases, the J end lost 0 bases, and 7 bases lay between the germline ends. CDR3 protein: CASSPVLMNTEAFF. The CDR3 region has the DNA TGTGCCAGCTCACCAGTGCTCATGAACACTGAAGCTTTCTTT.

This clonotype has a count of ten or more. The chain joins TRBV10-1 to TRBJ2-3; D possibly matches TRBD1 or TRBD2 (5 bases each). The CDR3 is 14 residues long. V was shortened by 3 bases and J by 0 bases, with 7 bases between the two germline ends. Germline V CDR1 and CDR2: WNHNN, SYGVQD (reference sequence). The CDR3 reads CASSDGTSTDTQYF. The DNA for the CDR3 is TGCGCCAGCAGTGACGGGACGAGCACAGATACGCAGTATTTT.

This chain joins TRBV20-1 and TRBJ1-5; 9 bases align to TRBD1. This CDR3 comprises 14 residues. The junction had 3 bases not matched to a gene; V was cut back by 2 bases and J by 4 bases. CDR1 DFQATT and CDR2 SNEGSKA come from the germline V gene (reference sequence). The CDR3 bases are TGCAGTGCTAGATTGGGACAGGGTAATCAGCCCCAGCATTTT. Translated, it gives CSARLGQGNQPQHF.

This clonotype was detected ten times or more. CDR3 DNA: TGTGCCAGCAGACTCTCACTACCGGGACAGGGCTACGAGCAGTACTTC. This translates into CASRLSLPGQGYEQYF. The J gene is TRBJ2-7, the V gene TRBV28, with 9 bases lining up with TRBD1. The germline V gene has CDR1 MDHEN and CDR2 SYDVKM. With V trimmed by 6 bases and J by 3 bases, 12 bases remained unmatched. CDR3 length: 16 residues.

V gene TRBV20-1 combines with J gene TRBJ2-1; 8 nucleotides agree with TRBD1. CDR3 length equals 15 residues. The V gene end was trimmed by 1 base and the J gene end by 3 bases; junction bases not matched to a gene: 5. Germline CDR1 DFQATT, CDR2 SNEGSKA (reference sequence). CDR3: CSARVRGQGYNEQFF. In DNA form, the CDR3 reads TGCAGTGCTAGAGTCCGCGGACAGGGCTACAATGAGCAGTTCTTC.

The V gene is TRBV11-2, the J gene TRBJ1-2; no clear D gene. Looked up from germline, CDR1 is SGHAT and CDR2 is FQNNGV. The CDR3 is made up of 13 amino acids. The V end lost 1 base, the J end lost 8 bases, and 11 bases lay between the germline ends. The CDR3 sequence is CASSLVRASGYTF. The DNA of the CDR3 is TGTGCCAGCAGCTTAGTACGAGCATCCGGCTACACCTTC.

This clonotype was counted ten times or more. The chain recombines TRBV27 with TRBJ1-2, with 12 bases lining up with TRBD1. Germline assignment: CDR1 MNHEY and CDR2 SMNVEV (reference sequence). The CDR3 covers 15 residues. V lost 9 bases and J lost 4; bases outside the gene matches: 9. The CDR3 region has the DNA TGTGCCAGTAGGAACCGGGACAGGGGGCTCTATGGCTACACCTTC. It encodes CASRNRDRGLYGYTF.

The chain couples TRBV28 to TRBJ2-2; 9 bases agree with TRBD1. CDR3 size: 17 residues. Germline V gene data show CDR1 as MDHEN and CDR2 as SYDVKM. The ends lost 2 bases at V and 2 bases at J; junction bases unmatched: 6. CDR3 sequence: CASSLIGQGYNTGELFF. The CDR3 nucleotides read TGTGCCAGCAGTTTAATAGGACAGGGGTATAACACCGGGGAGCTGTTTTTT.

This clonotype was counted at least ten times. The chain joins TRBV29-1 to TRBJ1-5; D gene unclear. V was clipped by 7 bases and J by 9 bases, with 7 bases between them. The length of the CDR3 is 9 residues. Germline CDR1 SQVTM, CDR2 ANQGSEA. The CDR3 DNA sequence: TGCAGCGGGTTGAGGCCCCAGCATTTT. Residues: CSGLRPQHF.

In this sample, this clonotype turned up a few times. The chain has TRBV7-3 and TRBJ1-4; D remains ambiguous. The length of the CDR3 is 13 residues. V was cut by 0 bases and J by 4 bases, with 3 bases left in between. CDR1 SGHTA and CDR2 FQGTGA come from the germline V gene. CDR3 sequence reads: CASSLTSNEKLFF. CDR3 sequence (DNA): TGTGCCAGCAGCTTAACAAGTAATGAAAAACTGTTTTTT.

This clonotype showed up many times. The chain has TRBV12-3 or TRBV12-4 and TRBJ2-7; possibly TRBD1 for D (5 bases). Between the trimmed V and J ends, which lost 6 bases and 5 bases, there was a span of 17 bases. This CDR3 region has 14 residues. CDR3 in amino acids: CASRSLGVGHEQYF. The DNA for the CDR3 is TGTGCCAGCAGGTCCCTAGGGGTAGGGCACGAGCAGTACTTC.

V gene TRBV18 combines with J gene TRBJ1-4, with unresolved D. The V gene's germline CDR1 is KGHSH and CDR2 LQKENI. The CDR3 is 12 amino acids. Between the trimmed V and J ends, which lost 5 bases and 6 bases, there was a span of 7 bases. CDR3 nucleotides: TGTGCCAGCTCATCCCTAGATGAAAAACTGTTTTTT. It is translated as CASSSLDEKLFF.

J is TRBJ2-5 and V is TRBV6-1; 7 nucleotides line up with TRBD2. This CDR3 is built from 15 residues. The germline CDR1 and CDR2 sequences are MNHNS and SASEGT. V gave up 6 bases and J gave up 2 bases; unmatched junction bases: 9. DNA of the CDR3: TGTGCCAGCAGACGGGGCGGGAGTGGTCAAGAGACCCAGTACTTC. Protein sequence: CASRRGGSGQETQYF.

This clonotype came up many times. The chain uses TRBV20-1 and TRBJ2-3, with D possibly TRBD1 on 7 matching bases. The length of the CDR3 is 12 residues. Germline V CDR1 and CDR2: DFQATT, SNEGSKA (reference sequence). V dropped 3 bases and J dropped 4 bases, with 8 bases sitting between them. CDR3 amino acids: CSASRGADTQYF. For the CDR3, the DNA is TGCAGTGCTAGCAGGGGGGCAGATACGCAGTATTTT.

This clonotype was found many times. The V and J genes are TRBV20-1 and TRBJ2-1, with TRBD2 matching over 11 bases. The ends lost 0 bases at V and 1 base at J; junction bases unmatched: 5. CDR3 length: 17 residues. Germline values: CDR1 DFQATT, CDR2 SNEGSKA (reference sequence). The CDR3, as DNA: TGCAGTGCTAGAGATCTCCCTAGCGGGAGGTCCTACAATGAGCAGTTCTTC. Protein sequence: CSARDLPSGRSYNEQFF.

This clonotype turned up a few times. The genes are TRBV19 and TRBJ1-4; D is ambiguous. Deletions cut 6 bases from V and 7 bases from J, with 12 bases between. The CDR3 spans 13 residues. Germline V gene data show CDR1 as LNHDA and CDR2 as SQIVND (reference sequence). CDR3 nucleotides: TGTGCCAGTAGCCTTCTGGAGGGTGAAAAACTGTTTTTT. It encodes CASSLLEGEKLFF.

At least ten counts were recorded for this clonotype. The rearrangement joins TRBV29-1 to TRBJ2-1, with 8 bases aligning to TRBD2. The CDR3 contains 14 residues. The ends lost 6 bases at V and 6 bases at J; junction bases unmatched: 10. Germline V gives CDR1 SQVTM, CDR2 ANQGSEA. CDR3 sequence (DNA): TGCAGCGTGGGGGGTCCTAGCGGGCTCAATGAGCAGTTCTTC. It encodes CSVGGPSGLNEQFF.

This rearrangement joins TRBV7-9 to TRBJ2-1; TRBD2 matches 8 bases. Germline CDR1 reads SEHNR; CDR2 reads FQNEAQ (reference sequence). Unmatched junction bases numbered 5, after V lost 5 bases and J lost 2 bases. CDR3 length equals 15 residues. The CDR3 here is CASSRGSGTYNEQFF. The CDR3 DNA reads TGTGCCAGCAGCCGCGGTAGCGGGACCTACAATGAGCAGTTCTTC.

This clonotype was counted ten times or more. The V gene is TRBV3-1, the J gene TRBJ2-2; no clear D. Germline loops: CDR1 LGHDT, CDR2 YNNKEL (reference sequence). The CDR3 is 13 residues long. V was pared by 5 bases and J by 2 bases, with 6 bases between. The CDR3 protein is CASSSHNTGELFF. The DNA of the CDR3 is TGTGCCAGCAGCTCACACAACACCGGGGAGCTGTTTTTT.

This clonotype was seen repeatedly, ten times or more. The chain links TRBV18 to TRBJ2-1; the D is unclear. The V end lost 3 bases, the J end lost 10 bases, and 13 bases lay between the germline ends. The CDR3 has 13 residues. Germline V CDR1 and CDR2: KGHSH, LQKENI. CDR3 residues: CASSPAMESEQFF. CDR3 DNA: TGTGCCAGCTCACCTGCGATGGAGTCCGAGCAGTTCTTC.